The present T cell receptor (beta chain) was sequenced within a study of blood T cell repertoires in COVID-19. Study at large: Sites in the United States, Italy and Spain provided acute and convalescent COVID-19 samples.

Trimming took off 0 bases at V and 0 bases at J, with 6 bases between the two ends. CDR3 size: 15 residues. Per the germline V gene, CDR1 is LGHNA and CDR2 is YNFKEQ. Only in-frame clones appear in the TCRdb table, and some are missing; sequencing was by immunoSEQ multiplex PCR. The sample records more than 300,000 clones, under 90% being singletons. Membership in each cohort depended on participant-reported clinical history. The sample consisted of PBMCs or T cells enriched from blood (not recorded which). The TCR sequence derives from a woman aged 18-35 years who had recovered from COVID-19. This chain uses TRBV4-2 with TRBJ1-5; D gene ambiguous. CDR3 sequence reads: CASSQDLYSNQPQHF. CDR3 coding DNA: TGTGCCAGCAGCCAAGACCTATATAGCAATCAGCCCCAGCATTTT.